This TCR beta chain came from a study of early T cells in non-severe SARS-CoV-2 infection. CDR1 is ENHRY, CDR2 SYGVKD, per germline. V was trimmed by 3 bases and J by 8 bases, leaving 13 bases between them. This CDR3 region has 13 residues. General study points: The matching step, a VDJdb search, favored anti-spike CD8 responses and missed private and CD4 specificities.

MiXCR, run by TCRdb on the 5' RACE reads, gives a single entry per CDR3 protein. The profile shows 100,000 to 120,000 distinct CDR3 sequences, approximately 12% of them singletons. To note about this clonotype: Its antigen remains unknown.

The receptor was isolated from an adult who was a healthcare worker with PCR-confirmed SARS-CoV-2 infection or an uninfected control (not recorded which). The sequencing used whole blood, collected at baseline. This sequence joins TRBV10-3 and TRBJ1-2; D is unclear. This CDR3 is CAISDSSHLGYTF. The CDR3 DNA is TGTGCCATCAGTGACTCTTCGCACCTAGGCTACACCTTC.